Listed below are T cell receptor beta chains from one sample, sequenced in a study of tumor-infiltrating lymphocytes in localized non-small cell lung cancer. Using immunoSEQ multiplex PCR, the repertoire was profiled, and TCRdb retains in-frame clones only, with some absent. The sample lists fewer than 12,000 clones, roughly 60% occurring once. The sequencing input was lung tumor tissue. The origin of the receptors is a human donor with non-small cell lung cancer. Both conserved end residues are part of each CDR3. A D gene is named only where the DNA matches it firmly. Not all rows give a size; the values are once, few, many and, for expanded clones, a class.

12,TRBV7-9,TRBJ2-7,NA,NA,TGTGCCAGCAGCTTAGTAGGGTATGAGCAGTACTTC,CASSLVGYEQYF
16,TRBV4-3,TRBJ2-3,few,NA,TGCGCCAGCAGCCAAGAACGGGGCTTTTTCACAGATACGCAGTATTTT,CASSQERGFFTDTQYF
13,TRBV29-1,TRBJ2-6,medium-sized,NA,TGCAGCGTTGGAGGCCCAGGACCTAACGTCCTGACTTTC,CSVGGPGPNVLTF
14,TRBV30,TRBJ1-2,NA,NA,TGTGCCTGGAGTGTAGGCCAGAATAACTATGGCTACACCTTC,CAWSVGQNNYGYTF
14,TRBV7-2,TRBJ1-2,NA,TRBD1,TGTGCCAGCAGCCCAGGGGACAGCCGCCATGGCTACACCTTC,CASSPGDSRHGYTF
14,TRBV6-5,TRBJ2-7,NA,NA,TGTGCCAGCAGTTACGGGCAGGACGACTACGAGCAGTACTTC,CASSYGQDDYEQYF
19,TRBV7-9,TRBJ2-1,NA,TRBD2,TGTGCCAGCAGCGCCGGTCCGGGACTAGCGGGAGGAAGCGTAAATGAGCAGTTCTTC,CASSAGPGLAGGSVNEQFF
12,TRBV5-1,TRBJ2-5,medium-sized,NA,TGCGCCAGCAGCTTGACGTTAGAGACCCAGTACTTC,CASSLTLETQYF
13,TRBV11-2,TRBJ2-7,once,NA,TGTGCCAGCAGCTTAGGGTGGGGCTACGAGCAGTACTTC,CASSLGWGYEQYF
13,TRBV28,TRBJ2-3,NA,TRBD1,TGTGCCAGCAGTTCAGGACAGGGAGTCCTGGGGTATTTT,CASSSGQGVLGYF
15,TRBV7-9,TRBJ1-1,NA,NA,TGTGCCAGCAGCTTATTAGGTCGCGAGAACACTGAAGCTTTCTTT,CASSLLGRENTEAFF
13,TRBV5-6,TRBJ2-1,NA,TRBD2,TGTGCCAGTAGAGCGGGGGCCCTCAATGAGCAGTTCTTC,CASRAGALNEQFF
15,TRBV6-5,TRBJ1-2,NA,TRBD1,TGTGCCAGCAGTTACTCTCTGGGACAGAACTATGGCTACACCTTC,CASSYSLGQNYGYTF
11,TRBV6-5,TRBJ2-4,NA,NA,TGTGCCAGCAGAAACACCGGGAATCAGTACTTC,CASRNTGNQYF
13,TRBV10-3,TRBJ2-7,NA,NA,TGTGCCATCAGCTACGACAGGTCTGACGAGCAGTACTTC,CAISYDRSDEQYF
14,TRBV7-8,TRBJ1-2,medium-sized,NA,TGTGCCAGCAGCTTAGGGGGCTTTGACTATGGCTACACCTTC,CASSLGGFDYGYTF
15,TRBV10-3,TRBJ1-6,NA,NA,TGTGCCATCAGTGAGTCTCCAGGGAGGAATTCACCCCTCCACTTT,CAISESPGRNSPLHF
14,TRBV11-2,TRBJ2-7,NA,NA,TGTGCCAGCAGCGTGAGCGGGCCATCCTACGAGCAGTACTTC,CASSVSGPSYEQYF
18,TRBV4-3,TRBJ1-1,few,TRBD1,TGCGCCAGCACCCGGGGCCTACACAGGGGTGGAGCGAACACTGAAGCTTTCTTT,CASTRGLHRGGANTEAFF
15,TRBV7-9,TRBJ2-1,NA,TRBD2,TGTGCCAGCAGCCCACGGGGGGGCCAACTAGCGGAGCAGTTCTTC,CASSPRGGQLAEQFF
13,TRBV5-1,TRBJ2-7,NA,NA,TGCGCCAGCAGCTTTACGAGTTACTACGAGCAGTACTTC,CASSFTSYYEQYF
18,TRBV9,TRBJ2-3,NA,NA,TGTGCCAGCAGCGTAGCAGGAGGAGGGAGGCTCGCCACAGATACGCAGTATTTT,CASSVAGGGRLATDTQYF
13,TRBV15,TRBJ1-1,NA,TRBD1,TGTGCCACCACCGGGACAGTGAACACTGAAGCTTTCTTT,CATTGTVNTEAFF
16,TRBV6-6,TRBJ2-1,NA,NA,TGTGCCAGCAGTCCGAGTCCGACTGGAACATACAATGAGCAGTTCTTC,CASSPSPTGTYNEQFF
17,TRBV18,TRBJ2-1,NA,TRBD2,TGTGCCAGCTCACCACCGTTGGTAGCGGGGAGACTCAATGAGCAGTTCTTC,CASSPPLVAGRLNEQFF
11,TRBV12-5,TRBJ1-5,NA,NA,TGTGCTAGTGGTTTCCTTCAGCCCCAGCATTTT,CASGFLQPQHF
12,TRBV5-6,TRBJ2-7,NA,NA,TGTGCCAGCAGCGCCTTATCCTACGAGCAGTACTTC,CASSALSYEQYF
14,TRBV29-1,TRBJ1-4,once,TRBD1,TGCAGCGTTGTCGGGACAGGAGATAATGAAAAACTGTTTTTT,CSVVGTGDNEKLFF
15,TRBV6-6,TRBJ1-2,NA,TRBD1,TGTGCCAGCAGTTACCGGGACAGGGTCAACTATGGCTACACCTTC,CASSYRDRVNYGYTF